This TCR beta chain was captured by sequencing in a study of cytomegalovirus exposure and HLA in healthy donors. Findings and caveats of the study: Among donors in an Asian-associated ancestry cluster, a later analysis reportedly found fewer N-insertions than the approximately 670-donor mean. Researchers had no immune exposure information except CMV serostatus available. Further analysis, carried out later, found HLA-associated TCR beta chains more clonally expanded than equally common other chains. When presence/absence was analysed, sequencing depth was taken to be roughly uniform across donors.

The V end was cut by 8 bases, the J end by 7 bases, with 18 bases between. Germline-derived CDR1 and CDR2 are SNHLY and FYNNEI. The CDR3 is 14 amino acids. On this clone itself: Its target is not known.

PCR employed 60 Vbeta and 13 Jbeta primers. Produced via immunoSEQ multiplex PCR; TCRdb's table is partial and in-frame only. The sample carries some 160,000 clones, 65% to 85% recorded once. The chain joins TRBV2 to TRBJ2-1; a weak D match, TRBD2 (7 bases). Sequenced material: PBMCs. The clonotype was recovered from a male donor in good health and CMV-seropositive. CDR3 nucleotides: TGTGCCAGCGGGCTTGGGGGGGCGCGAAATGAGCAGTTCTTC. Protein: CASGLGGARNEQFF.